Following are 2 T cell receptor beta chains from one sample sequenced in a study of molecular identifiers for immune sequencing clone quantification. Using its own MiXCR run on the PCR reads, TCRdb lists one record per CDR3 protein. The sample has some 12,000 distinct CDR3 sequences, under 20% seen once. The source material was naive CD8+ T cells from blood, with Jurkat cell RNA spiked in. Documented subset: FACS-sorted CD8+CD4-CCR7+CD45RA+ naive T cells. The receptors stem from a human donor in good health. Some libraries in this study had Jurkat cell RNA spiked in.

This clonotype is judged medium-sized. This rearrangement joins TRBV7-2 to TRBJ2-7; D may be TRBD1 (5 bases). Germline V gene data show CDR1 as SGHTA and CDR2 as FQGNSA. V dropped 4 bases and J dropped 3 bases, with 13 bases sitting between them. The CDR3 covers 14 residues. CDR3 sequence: CASSSQNRGYEQYF. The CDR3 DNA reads TGTGCCAGCAGCTCTCAAAATAGGGGCTACGAGCAGTACTTC.

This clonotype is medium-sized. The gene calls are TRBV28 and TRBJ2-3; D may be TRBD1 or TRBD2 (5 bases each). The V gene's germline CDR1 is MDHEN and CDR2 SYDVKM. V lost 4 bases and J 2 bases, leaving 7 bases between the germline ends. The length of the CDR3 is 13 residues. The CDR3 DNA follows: TGTGCCAGCAGTTCCGGGACCACAGATACGCAGTATTTT. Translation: CASSSGTTDTQYF.